This is a list of T cell receptor beta chains from one sample in a study of STAT5B mutations in CD4+ large granular lymphocyte leukemia. Libraries were prepared by immunoSEQ multiplex PCR; TCRdb keeps only in-frame clonotypes and omits some of them. The data show some 27,000 clones, under 80% seen once. Sequencing was carried out using CD4+ T cells from blood buffy coats. The source of these receptors is a human donor in good health. The CDR3 runs from the conserved cysteine through the conserved F or W. D genes are given only for firm matches. A row's size may be missing; if present it is once, few, many or a size class.

J gene | D gene | V gene | clone size | CDR3 protein | CDR3 DNA
TRBJ2-7 | TRBD1 | TRBV7-3 | - | CASSLSSGQGYEQYF | TGTGCCAGCAGCTTATCTTCGGGACAGGGCTACGAGCAGTACTTC
TRBJ2-3 | TRBD1 | TRBV5-1 | - | CASSSGTVSTDTQYF | TGCGCCAGCAGCTCCGGGACAGTCAGCACAGATACGCAGTATTTT
TRBJ1-1 | - | TRBV29-1 | - | CSAKKGLNTEAFF | TGCAGCGCAAAAAAGGGGTTGAACACTGAAGCTTTCTTT
TRBJ1-5 | TRBD1 | TRBV19 | few | CASSIGDRGNQPQHF | TGTGCCAGTAGTATAGGGGACAGGGGTAATCAGCCCCAGCATTTT
TRBJ2-2 | TRBD2 | TRBV29-1 | - | CSVRGGTSGNTGELFF | TGCAGCGTTCGGGGGGGGACTAGCGGGAACACCGGGGAGCTGTTTTTT
TRBJ2-5 | - | TRBV30 | - | CAWSVWTGAGGGQYF | TGTGCCTGGAGTGTGTGGACAGGGGCGGGAGGGGGCCAGTACTTC
TRBJ1-4 | - | TRBV6-1 | - | CASNQGRSLRKLFF | TGTGCCAGTAACCAGGGGCGGAGTTTGAGAAAACTGTTTTTT
TRBJ2-5 | TRBD2 | TRBV30 | - | CAWSASGRATETQYF | TGTGCCTGGAGCGCTAGCGGGAGGGCCACAGAGACCCAGTACTTC
TRBJ1-2 | - | TRBV9 | once | CASSVGGGKGPYGYTF | TGTGCCAGCAGCGTAGGGGGAGGTAAGGGCCCCTATGGCTACACCTTC
TRBJ1-1 | - | TRBV30 | - | CAWSKPGVTEAFF | TGTGCCTGGAGCAAACCAGGGGTGACTGAAGCTTTCTTT
TRBJ2-2 | - | TRBV7-3 | - | CASSPQGAGELFF | TGTGCCAGCAGCCCCCAGGGCGCCGGGGAGCTGTTTTTT
TRBJ1-2 | TRBD1 | TRBV27 | - | CASSYGQGIMGGYTF | TGTGCCAGCAGTTACGGACAGGGTATAATGGGTGGCTACACCTTC
TRBJ1-6 | - | TRBV11-2 | - | CASSTVARGNSPLHF | TGTGCCAGCAGCACCGTCGCCAGGGGTAATTCACCCCTCCACTTT